The next 26 T cell receptor beta chains were all read from a single sample in a study of regulatory T cells in long-lasting Graves disease. Arm-PCR with iRepertoire HTBI primers amplified the CDR3 regions for these TCR beta libraries. Using its own MiXCR run on the multiplex PCR reads, TCRdb lists one record per CDR3 protein. The sample holds some 220,000 distinct CDR3 sequences, around 19% seen once. Time point of the sample: newly diagnosed GD, antithyroid drugs for less than 3 months. The TCR library was made from RNA that had been extracted from PBMCs in TRIzol. This sample also belongs to another study, concerning T cells in Graves' hyperthyroidism and ophthalmopathy.

The sequencing used peripheral blood mononuclear cells (PBMCs), collected at new diagnosis, from a patient treated with antithyroid drugs. These receptors were collected from a woman aged 30 to 39 with Graves disease.

The sample holds many counts of this clonotype. V and J are TRBV12-3 or TRBV12-4 and TRBJ2-5; 11 nucleotides match TRBD2. CDR3 length equals 17 residues. The ends lost 6 bases at V and 5 bases at J; junction bases unmatched: 14. CDR3 sequence (DNA): TGTGCCAGCAGCCAAGGTACTAGCGGGGGACTCGCGGAGACCCAGTACTTC. This translates into CASSQGTSGGLAETQYF.

CDR3 residues: CATTRDQAYNEQFF. CDR3 bases: TGTGCCACCACTCGGGATCAGGCATACAATGAGCAGTTCTTC. The chain recombines TRBV15 with TRBJ2-1, with a tentative D call TRBD2 (5 bases). Per the germline V gene, CDR1 is LNHNV and CDR2 is YYDKDF (reference sequence). CDR3 length equals 14 residues. V was trimmed by 7 bases and J by 4 bases, leaving 14 bases between them.

This clonotype has a count of ten or more. The V gene is TRBV28, the J gene TRBJ2-7, with a weak D call TRBD1 (6 bases). From germline, CDR1 is MDHEN and CDR2 SYDVKM. With 5 bases removed from V and 5 bases from J, the gap between germline ends came to 19 bases. This CDR3 is 15 amino acids long. The CDR3 DNA reads TGTGCCAGCAGTCTCCTATCAGGGGCTGGCGACGAGCAGTACTTC. Its translation: CASSLLSGAGDEQYF.

This clonotype occurred many times. The chain is built from TRBV28 and TRBJ2-7, with no clear D. CDR3 length: 14 residues. The germline V gene encodes CDR1 MDHEN and CDR2 SYDVKM. The V and J ends lost 8 bases and 0 bases respectively, with 14 bases between them. The chain's CDR3 is CASRLGGSSYEQYF. DNA for the CDR3: TGTGCCAGCCGCCTCGGTGGGTCCTCCTACGAGCAGTACTTC.

This clonotype came up a few times. A read error is possible here, since a much larger clone lies one base away. The rearrangement links TRBV28 to TRBJ1-4; the D is unclear. Germline CDR1 MDHEN, CDR2 SYDVKM. The CDR3 covers 14 residues. The CDR3 loop reads CVSSFRKGREKLFF. The CDR3 DNA reads TGTGTCAGCAGTTTCCGTAAGGGTAGGGAAAAACTGTTTTTT.

The chain carries TRBV3-1 and TRBJ1-5; D not resolved. The germline V gene has CDR1 LGHDT and CDR2 YNNKEL (reference sequence). The germline V and J ends were trimmed by 1 base and 3 bases, with 4 bases remaining between them. This CDR3 comprises 13 residues. The CDR3 is CASSQAVNQPQHF. The CDR3 coding sequence is TGTGCCAGCAGCCAAGCAGTCAATCAGCCCCAGCATTTT.

This clonotype was picked up many times. J is TRBJ1-5 and V is TRBV6-5; the D is unclear. Germline V lookup: CDR1 MNHEY, CDR2 SVGAGI. Trimming took 4 bases from V and 0 from J, leaving 4 bases between them. There are 13 residues in the CDR3. CDR3 sequence reads: CASSFSSNQPQHF. For the CDR3, the DNA is TGTGCCAGCAGTTTCTCTAGCAATCAGCCCCAGCATTTT.

This clonotype appeared many times. This chain connects TRBV5-8 to TRBJ2-1; no clear D gene. The V gene lost 0 bases and the J gene lost 9 bases, with 13 bases spanning the gap. This CDR3 region has 14 residues. Germline loops: CDR1 SGHTS, CDR2 YDEGEE. CDR3 nucleotides: TGTGCCAGCAGCTTGGTAGGAAAAGTAGGTGAGCAGTTCTTC. Translation gives CASSLVGKVGEQFF.

This clonotype occurred many times. This chain joins TRBV6-2 or TRBV6-3 and TRBJ2-5, with 8 bases matching TRBD1. The germline gives CDR1 MNHEY, CDR2 SVGEGT. Trimming took 7 bases from V and 5 from J; bases not matched to a gene: 12. This CDR3 has 15 residues. CDR3 amino acids: CASNNYAQGDETQYF. CDR3 DNA: TGTGCCAGCAATAATTATGCACAGGGGGATGAGACCCAGTACTTC.

This clonotype was counted at least ten times. V and J are TRBV4-2 and TRBJ1-2; 9 bases line up with TRBD1. Germline assignment: CDR1 LGHNA and CDR2 YNFKEQ. The CDR3 runs to 16 residues. V lost 3 bases, J lost 4 bases, and 9 bases stayed unmatched. Here the CDR3 reads CASSQTTRQGGYGYTF. For the CDR3, the DNA is TGTGCCAGCAGCCAGACAACCCGACAGGGGGGCTATGGCTACACCTTC.

This clonotype showed up many times. This chain links TRBV20-1 with TRBJ1-1; no firm D call. CDR1 DFQATT and CDR2 SNEGSKA come from the germline V gene (reference sequence). V was shortened by 0 bases and J by 5 bases, with 10 bases between the two germline ends. This CDR3 is 13 amino acids long. CDR3 bases: TGCAGTGCTAGAGAGGAGGATGGGACTGAAGCTTTCTTT. Its translation: CSAREEDGTEAFF.

This clonotype was seen only once. The J gene is TRBJ2-3, the V gene TRBV2, with D hard to call. CDR3 size: 10 residues. Between the trimmed V and J ends, which lost 10 bases and 2 bases, there was a span of 4 bases. Germline values: CDR1 SNHLY, CDR2 FYNNEI. CDR3 DNA sequence: TGTGCCACCTCCACAGATACGCAGTATTTT. Its translation is CATSTDTQYF.

Concerning this clonotype: A single base is all that separates this from a far larger clone, so a read error is likely. The chain links TRBV27 to TRBJ2-3; 11 bases line up with TRBD2. The CDR3 is 18 residues long. The germline gives CDR1 MNHEY, CDR2 SMNVEV (reference sequence). With 5 bases clipped from V and 3 bases from J, the junction kept 13 bases outside the gene matches. CDR3 DNA: TGTGCCAGCAGTCCGATATCCGGGGCTAGCGGGAGGACAGATACGCAGTATTTT. It is translated as CASSPISGASGRTDTQYF.

This clonotype was detected ten times or more. The chain employs TRBV19 and TRBJ2-6; 10 bases line up with TRBD2. V was pared by 5 bases and J by 1 base, with 8 bases of the junction left unmatched. The CDR3 sequence is 18 residues long. Germline V gives CDR1 LNHDA, CDR2 SQIVND (reference sequence). Here the CDR3 DNA reads TGTGCCAGTAGTTTTAGCGGGAGGACAGATTCTGGGGCCAACGTCCTGACTTTC. Its translation: CASSFSGRTDSGANVLTF.

This clonotype was counted ten times or more. The V gene is TRBV20-1, the J gene TRBJ2-7; D tentatively fits TRBD1 or TRBD2 (6 bases each). The ends were cut back, 0 bases at V and 1 base at J, with 16 bases in the middle. This CDR3 is built from 16 residues. CDR1 DFQATT and CDR2 SNEGSKA come from the germline V gene (reference sequence). Here the CDR3 DNA reads TGCAGTGCTAGAGATATGTTGGGGGCGGGGTCCTACGAGCAGTACTTC. It codes for CSARDMLGAGSYEQYF.

The sample holds many counts of this clonotype. The chain combines TRBV10-1 with TRBJ1-1, with D tentatively TRBD1 (5 bases). V was trimmed by 3 bases and J by 2 bases, leaving 10 bases between them. CDR1 and CDR2 from the germline V gene are WNHNN and SYGVQD (reference sequence). The CDR3 runs 14 residues. Here the CDR3 reads CASSEFRDNTEAFF. As DNA, the CDR3 is TGCGCCAGCAGTGAATTCCGGGACAACACTGAAGCTTTCTTT.

This clonotype was recorded many times. This chain links TRBV7-9 with TRBJ2-5; D not resolved. Germline loops: CDR1 SEHNR, CDR2 FQNEAQ (reference sequence). CDR3 length: 16 residues. The V gene lost 3 bases and the J gene lost 5 bases, with 19 bases spanning the gap. CDR3 coding DNA: TGTGCCAGCAGCTTCGATAGGGCGGTGGCAAGCGAGACCCAGTACTTC. Translating it yields CASSFDRAVASETQYF.

This clonotype was counted many times. CDR3 protein: CASSGGQGGGWSTIYF. The CDR3 nucleotides read TGTGCCAGCAGCGGGGGACAGGGCGGTGGATGGAGCACCATATATTTT. This rearrangement joins TRBV7-2 to TRBJ1-3; 9 bases are shared with TRBD1. CDR1 SGHTA and CDR2 FQGNSA come from the germline V gene. CDR3 length: 16 amino acids. V lost 5 bases to trimming and J lost 9 bases; unmatched junction nucleotides: 14.

V and J are TRBV13 and TRBJ2-3, with TRBD2 matching 7 bases. The CDR3 extends over 15 amino acids. The J segment lost 3 bases and the V segment lost 6 bases, leaving 9 bases of the junction unmatched. Germline loops: CDR1 PRHDT, CDR2 FYEKMQ (reference sequence). As DNA, the CDR3 is TGTGCCAGCAGTGGCGGGACGGGAGGAACAGATACGCAGTATTTT. Residues: CASSGGTGGTDTQYF. The full variable domain, rest sourced from reference TRBV13 and TRBJ2-3, is AAGVIQSPRHLIKEKRETATLKCYPIPRHDTVYWYQQGPGQDPQFLISFYEKMQSDKGSIPDRFSAQQFSDYHSELNMSSLELGDSALYFCASSGGTGGTDTQYFGPGTRLTVL.

This clonotype came up many times. The chain carries TRBV27 and TRBJ2-2; TRBD1 aligns across 7 bases. V was clipped by 5 bases and J by 2 bases; unmatched bases: 11. Germline CDR1 is MNHEY and CDR2 is SMNVEV (reference sequence). The CDR3 runs 17 residues. CDR3 amino acids: CASSPTTGLFNTGELFF. The CDR3 DNA follows: TGTGCCAGCAGTCCCACGACAGGGTTGTTCAACACCGGGGAGCTGTTTTTT.

This clonotype was detected many times. J is TRBJ2-2 and V is TRBV5-1; possibly TRBD1 for D (5 bases). The CDR3 totals 13 residues. From germline, CDR1 is SGHRS and CDR2 YFSETQ. Trimming pared 1 base from V and 5 bases from J, leaving 6 bases between. This chain's CDR3 is CASSLKGTGELFF. CDR3 sequence (DNA): TGCGCCAGCAGCTTGAAGGGGACCGGGGAGCTGTTTTTT. Using reference TRBV5-1 and TRBJ2-2 for the parts outside the CDR3, the full variable domain is KAGVTQTPRYLIKTRGQQVTLSCSPISGHRSVSWYQQTPGQGLQFLFEYFSETQRNKGNFPGRFSGRQFSNSRSEMNVSTLELGDSALYLCASSLKGTGELFFGEGSRLTVL.

Concerning this clonotype: A read error is the likely source, as a far larger clone sits one nucleotide away. This is likely a read error, given that the CDR3 carries no conserved phenylalanine or tryptophan at its end. The V call is TRBV7-9, the J call TRBJ1-2, with unresolved D. CDR3 length equals 13 residues. Trimming removed 6 bases from V and 2 bases from J, with 10 bases in between. Per germline, CDR1 SEHNR and CDR2 FQNEAQ (reference sequence). The CDR3 region is CASSFPENYGYTS. The CDR3, as DNA: TGTGCCAGCAGTTTCCCCGAGAACTATGGCTACACCTCC.

This clonotype was counted many times. The J gene is TRBJ1-5, the V gene TRBV6-2 or TRBV6-3, with D uncertain. The CDR3 is made up of 14 amino acids. V lost 5 bases and J 4 bases, leaving 12 bases between the germline ends. Looked up from germline, CDR1 is MNHEY and CDR2 is SVGEGT. This chain's CDR3 is CASSRVGSNQPQHF. DNA of the CDR3: TGTGCCAGCAGTCGCGTTGGGTCTAATCAGCCCCAGCATTTT.

This clonotype showed up many times. CDR3 in amino acids: CASSERRRDGDTQYF. The DNA of the CDR3 is TGTGCCAGCAGCGAGAGGCGGCGGGATGGAGATACGCAGTATTTT. This sequence joins TRBV7-9 and TRBJ2-3; TRBD2 might be the D (6 bases). Germline V gene data show CDR1 as SEHNR and CDR2 as FQNEAQ (reference sequence). V was trimmed by 5 bases and J by 5 bases, leaving 17 bases between them. This CDR3 is built from 15 residues.

The rearrangement uses TRBV3-1 and TRBJ2-7; 7 bases align to TRBD2. CDR3 length equals 15 residues. Germline V gives CDR1 LGHDT, CDR2 YNNKEL (reference sequence). The V segment lost 4 bases and the J segment 0 bases; nucleotides outside the gene matches: 6. CDR3 sequence reads: CASSPGWGGSYEQYF. The CDR3 DNA follows: TGTGCCAGCAGCCCGGGGTGGGGGGGCTCCTACGAGCAGTACTTC.

This clonotype was counted ten times or more. V and J are TRBV25-1 and TRBJ1-1; perhaps TRBD1 as D (6 bases). This CDR3 has 11 residues. V was trimmed by 8 bases and J by 8 bases, leaving 12 bases between them. Germline V lookup: CDR1 MGHDK, CDR2 SYGVNS. Written as DNA, the CDR3 is TGTGCCAGCGGCGGGGGGCGGGAAGCTTTCTTT. It translates to CASGGGREAFF.